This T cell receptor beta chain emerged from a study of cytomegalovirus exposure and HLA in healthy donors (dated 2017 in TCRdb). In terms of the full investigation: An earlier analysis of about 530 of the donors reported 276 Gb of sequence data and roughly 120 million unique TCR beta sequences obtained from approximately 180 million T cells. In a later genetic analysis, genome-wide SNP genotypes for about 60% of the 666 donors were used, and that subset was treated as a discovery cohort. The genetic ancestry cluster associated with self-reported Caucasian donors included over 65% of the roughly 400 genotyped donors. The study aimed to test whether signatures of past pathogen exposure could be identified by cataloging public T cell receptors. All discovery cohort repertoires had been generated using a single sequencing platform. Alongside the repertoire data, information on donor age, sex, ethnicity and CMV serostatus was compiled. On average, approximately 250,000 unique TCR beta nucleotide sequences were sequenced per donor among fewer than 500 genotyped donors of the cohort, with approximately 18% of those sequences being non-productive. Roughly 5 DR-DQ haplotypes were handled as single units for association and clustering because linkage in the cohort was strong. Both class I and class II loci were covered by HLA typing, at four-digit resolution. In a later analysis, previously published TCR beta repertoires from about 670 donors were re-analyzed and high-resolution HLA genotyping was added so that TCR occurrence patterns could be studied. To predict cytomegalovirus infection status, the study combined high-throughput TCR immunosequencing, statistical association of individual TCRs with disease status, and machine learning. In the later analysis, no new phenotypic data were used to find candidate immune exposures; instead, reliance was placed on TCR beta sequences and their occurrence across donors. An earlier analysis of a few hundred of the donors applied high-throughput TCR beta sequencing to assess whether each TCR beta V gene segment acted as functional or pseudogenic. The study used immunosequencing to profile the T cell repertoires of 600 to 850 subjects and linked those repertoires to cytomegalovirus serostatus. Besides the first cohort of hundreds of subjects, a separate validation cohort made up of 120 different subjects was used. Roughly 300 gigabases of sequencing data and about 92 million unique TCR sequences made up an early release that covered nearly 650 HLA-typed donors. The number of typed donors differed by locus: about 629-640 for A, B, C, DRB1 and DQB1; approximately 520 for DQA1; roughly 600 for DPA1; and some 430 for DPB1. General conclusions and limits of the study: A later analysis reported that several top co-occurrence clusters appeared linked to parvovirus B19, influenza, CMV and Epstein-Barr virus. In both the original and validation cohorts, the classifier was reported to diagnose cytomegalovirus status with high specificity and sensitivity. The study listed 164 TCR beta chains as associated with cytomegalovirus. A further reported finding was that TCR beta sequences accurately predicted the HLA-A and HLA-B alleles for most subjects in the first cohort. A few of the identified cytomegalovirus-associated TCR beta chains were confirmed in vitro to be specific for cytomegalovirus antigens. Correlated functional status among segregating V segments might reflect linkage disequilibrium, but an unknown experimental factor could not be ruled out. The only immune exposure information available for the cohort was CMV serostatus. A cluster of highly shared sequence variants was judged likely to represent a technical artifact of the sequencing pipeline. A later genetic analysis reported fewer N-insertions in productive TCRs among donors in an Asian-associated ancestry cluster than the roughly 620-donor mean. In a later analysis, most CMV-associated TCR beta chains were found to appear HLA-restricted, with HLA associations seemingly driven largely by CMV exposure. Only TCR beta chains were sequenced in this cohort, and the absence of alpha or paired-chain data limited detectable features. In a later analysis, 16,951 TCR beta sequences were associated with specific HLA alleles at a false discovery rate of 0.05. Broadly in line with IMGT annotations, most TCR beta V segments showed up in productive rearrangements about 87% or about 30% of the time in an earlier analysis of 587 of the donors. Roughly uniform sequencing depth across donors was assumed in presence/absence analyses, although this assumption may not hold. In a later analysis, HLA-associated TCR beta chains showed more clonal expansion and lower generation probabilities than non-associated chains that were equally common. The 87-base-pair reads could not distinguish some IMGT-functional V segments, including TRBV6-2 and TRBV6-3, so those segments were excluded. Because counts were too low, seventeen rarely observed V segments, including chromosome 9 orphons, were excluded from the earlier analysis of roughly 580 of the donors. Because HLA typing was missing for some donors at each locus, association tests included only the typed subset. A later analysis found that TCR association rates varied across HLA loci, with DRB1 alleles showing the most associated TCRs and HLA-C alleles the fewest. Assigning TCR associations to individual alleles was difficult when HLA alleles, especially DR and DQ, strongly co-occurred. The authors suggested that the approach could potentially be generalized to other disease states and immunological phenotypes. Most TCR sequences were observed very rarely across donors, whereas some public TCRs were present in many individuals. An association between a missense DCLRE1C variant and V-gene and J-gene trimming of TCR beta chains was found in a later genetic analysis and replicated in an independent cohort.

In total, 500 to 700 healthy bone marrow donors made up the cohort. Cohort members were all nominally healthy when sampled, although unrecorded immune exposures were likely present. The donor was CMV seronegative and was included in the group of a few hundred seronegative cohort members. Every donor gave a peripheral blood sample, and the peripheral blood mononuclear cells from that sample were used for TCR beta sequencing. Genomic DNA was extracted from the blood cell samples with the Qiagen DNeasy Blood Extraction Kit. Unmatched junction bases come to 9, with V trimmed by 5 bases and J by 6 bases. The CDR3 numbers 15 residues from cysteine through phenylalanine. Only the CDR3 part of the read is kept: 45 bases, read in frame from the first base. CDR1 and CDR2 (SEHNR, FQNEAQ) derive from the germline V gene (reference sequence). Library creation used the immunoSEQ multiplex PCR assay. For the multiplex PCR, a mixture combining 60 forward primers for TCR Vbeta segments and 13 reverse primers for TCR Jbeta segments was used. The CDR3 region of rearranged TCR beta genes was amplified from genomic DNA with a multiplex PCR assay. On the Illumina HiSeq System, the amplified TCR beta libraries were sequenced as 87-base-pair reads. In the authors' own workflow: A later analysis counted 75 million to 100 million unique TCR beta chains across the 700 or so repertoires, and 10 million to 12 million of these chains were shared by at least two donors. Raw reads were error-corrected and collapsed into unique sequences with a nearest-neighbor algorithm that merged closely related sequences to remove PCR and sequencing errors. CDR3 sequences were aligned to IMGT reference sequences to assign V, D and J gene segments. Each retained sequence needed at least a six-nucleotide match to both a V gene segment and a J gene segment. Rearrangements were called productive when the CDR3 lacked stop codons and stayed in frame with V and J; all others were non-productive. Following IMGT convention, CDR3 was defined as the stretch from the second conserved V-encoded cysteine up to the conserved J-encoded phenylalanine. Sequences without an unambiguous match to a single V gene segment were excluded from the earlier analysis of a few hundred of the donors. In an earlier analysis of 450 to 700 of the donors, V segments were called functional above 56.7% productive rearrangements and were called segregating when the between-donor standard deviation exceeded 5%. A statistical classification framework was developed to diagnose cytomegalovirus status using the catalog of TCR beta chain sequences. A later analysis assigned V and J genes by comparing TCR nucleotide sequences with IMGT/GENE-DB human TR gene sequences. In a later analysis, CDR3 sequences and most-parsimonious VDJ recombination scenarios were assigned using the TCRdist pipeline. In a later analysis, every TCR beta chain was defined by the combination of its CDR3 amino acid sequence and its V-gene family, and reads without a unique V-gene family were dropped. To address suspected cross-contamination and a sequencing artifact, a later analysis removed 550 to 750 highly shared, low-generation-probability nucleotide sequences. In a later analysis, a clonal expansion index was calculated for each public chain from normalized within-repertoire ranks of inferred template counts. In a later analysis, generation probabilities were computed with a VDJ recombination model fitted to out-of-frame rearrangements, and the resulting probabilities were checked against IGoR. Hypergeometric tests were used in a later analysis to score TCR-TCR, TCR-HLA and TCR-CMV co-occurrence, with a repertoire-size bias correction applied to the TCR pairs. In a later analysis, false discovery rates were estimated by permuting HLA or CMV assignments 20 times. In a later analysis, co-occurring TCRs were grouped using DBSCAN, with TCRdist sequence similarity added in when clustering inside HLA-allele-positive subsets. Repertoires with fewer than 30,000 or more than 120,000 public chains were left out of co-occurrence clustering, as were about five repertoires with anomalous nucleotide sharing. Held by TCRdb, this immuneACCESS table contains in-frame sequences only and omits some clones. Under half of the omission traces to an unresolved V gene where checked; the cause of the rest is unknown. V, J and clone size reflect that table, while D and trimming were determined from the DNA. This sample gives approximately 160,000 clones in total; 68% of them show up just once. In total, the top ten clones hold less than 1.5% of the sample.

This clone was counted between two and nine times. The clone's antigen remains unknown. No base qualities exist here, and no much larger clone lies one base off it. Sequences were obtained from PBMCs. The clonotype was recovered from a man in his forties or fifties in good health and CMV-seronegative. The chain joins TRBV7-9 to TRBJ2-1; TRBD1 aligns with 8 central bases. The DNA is TGTGCCAGCAGCCCCGGGCAGGGGGCTGTCAATGAGCAGTTCTTC. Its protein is CASSPGQGAVNEQFF.